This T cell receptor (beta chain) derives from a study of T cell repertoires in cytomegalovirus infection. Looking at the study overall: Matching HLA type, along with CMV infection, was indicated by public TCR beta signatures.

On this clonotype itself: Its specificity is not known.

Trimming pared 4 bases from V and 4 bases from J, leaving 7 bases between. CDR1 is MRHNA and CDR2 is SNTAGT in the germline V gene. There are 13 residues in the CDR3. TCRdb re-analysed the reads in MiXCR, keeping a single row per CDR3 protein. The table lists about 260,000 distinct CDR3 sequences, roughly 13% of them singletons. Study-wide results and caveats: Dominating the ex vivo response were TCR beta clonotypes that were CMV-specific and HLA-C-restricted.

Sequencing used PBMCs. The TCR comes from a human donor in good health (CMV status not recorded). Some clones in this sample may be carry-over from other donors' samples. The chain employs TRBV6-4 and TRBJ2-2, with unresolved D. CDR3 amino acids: CASSAASTGELFF. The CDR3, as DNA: TGTGCCAGCAGTGCAGCGTCCACCGGGGAGCTGTTTTTT.